A selection of T cell receptor beta chains follows, all from one sample in a study of T cell changes during pregnancy in multiple sclerosis. Assay: immunoSEQ multiplex PCR; the TCRdb copy retains only in-frame clones and omits some. The table shows roughly 31,000 clones, with approximately 91% occurring only once. This sample comprised CD8+ T cells from peripheral blood mononuclear cells, obtained before pregnancy. The receptors were gathered from a female donor with multiple sclerosis, enrolled in a pregnancy study. CDR3s include the opening cysteine and the closing phenylalanine or tryptophan. D genes are given only for firm matches. A row's size may be missing; if present it is once, few, many or a size class.

d_call	v_call	clone_size	j_call	cdr3_nt	cdr3_aa
TRBD1	TRBV9	.	TRBJ1-2	TGTGCCAGCAGCGACCCGACAGGACCTCAGGACAGGAACTATGGCTACACCTTC	CASSDPTGPQDRNYGYTF
TRBD2	TRBV7-9	.	TRBJ2-7	TGTGCCAGCAGCTGGGGACTAGCGGGCGAGCAGTACTTC	CASSWGLAGEQYF
TRBD1	TRBV7-9	.	TRBJ1-2	TGTGCCAGCAGCTTAGGGGACAGTTTCTATGGCTACACCTTC	CASSLGDSFYGYTF
TRBD1	TRBV4-1	.	TRBJ1-2	TGCGCCAGCAGCCCCCGACAGGGAGGCCCCTATGGCTACACCTTC	CASSPRQGGPYGYTF
.	TRBV29-1	.	TRBJ1-2	TGCAGCGTTGAAGACCCAGGACAGTTGTATGGCTACACCTTC	CSVEDPGQLYGYTF
.	TRBV7-4	.	TRBJ1-1	TGTGCCAGCAGCTCCCTCTTGTGGCAGGGTGGAAACACTGAAGCTTTCTTT	CASSSLLWQGGNTEAFF
.	TRBV7-6	.	TRBJ2-5	TGTGCCAGCACCCTCACCCAAGCCCCCCAAGAGACCCAGTACTTC	CASTLTQAPQETQYF
.	TRBV9	once	TRBJ1-1	TGTGCCAGCAGCACGGAGGGGTACACTGAAGCTTTCTTT	CASSTEGYTEAFF
TRBD1	TRBV9	once	TRBJ2-6	TGTGCCAGCAGTCCAGGGGGTTTGGTAGGCGGGGCCAACGTCCTGACTTTC	CASSPGGLVGGANVLTF
TRBD2	TRBV27	.	TRBJ2-1	TGTGCCAGCAGTTTGGGACGGGGGGTATACAATGAGCAGTTCTTC	CASSLGRGVYNEQFF
TRBD2	TRBV6-4	few	TRBJ2-1	TGTGCCAGCAGTCGAACCGGGGGGGGCTACAATGAGCAGTTCTTC	CASSRTGGGYNEQFF
.	TRBV29-1	.	TRBJ1-1	TGCAGCGCCCTAGACCCCAGGGAAGGCACTGAAGCTTTCTTT	CSALDPREGTEAFF
TRBD1	TRBV10-2	.	TRBJ1-4	TGCGCCAGCAGCGGCGACAGGGGGAATGAAAAACTGTTTTTT	CASSGDRGNEKLFF
.	TRBV30	.	TRBJ1-2	TGTGCCTGGTCCCCCGGGGGTTCCGGCTACACCTTC	CAWSPGGSGYTF
.	TRBV7-2	.	TRBJ2-7	TGTGCCAGCAGCTTACCGGGATCCTCCTACGAGCAGTACTTC	CASSLPGSSYEQYF
.	TRBV10-2	.	TRBJ1-1	TGCGCCAGCAGTGACCAGGGGCTTACTGAAGCTTTCTTT	CASSDQGLTEAFF
.	TRBV5-3	.	TRBJ1-5	TGTGCCAGCAGCGCGACAGGCATCAATCAGCCCCAGCATTTT	CASSATGINQPQHF
.	TRBV27	.	TRBJ1-2	TGTGCCAGCAGCCCCGGAGGAGCTAACTATGGCTACACCTTC	CASSPGGANYGYTF
TRBD1	TRBV19	.	TRBJ2-1	TGTGCCAGTAGTATATCTCCGGGACAGGGTTTGAATGAGCAGTTCTTC	CASSISPGQGLNEQFF
.	TRBV30	.	TRBJ2-3	TGTGCCTGGAGTGTTTCGTGGGAGGCGACAGATACGCAGTATTTT	CAWSVSWEATDTQYF
.	TRBV5-1	.	TRBJ2-1	TGCGCCAGCAGCCACCACAGGGACTACAATGAGCAGTTCTTC	CASSHHRDYNEQFF
TRBD1	TRBV2	.	TRBJ2-2	TGTGCCAGCAGCGCAGACAGGGGACGGGACACCGGGGAGCTGTTTTTT	CASSADRGRDTGELFF
.	TRBV9	.	TRBJ1-4	TGTGCCAGCAGCACCGAGTCGGGGTCAACTAATGAAAAACTGTTTTTT	CASSTESGSTNEKLFF
.	TRBV18	.	TRBJ2-1	TGTGCCAGCTCACCACAAACTTCGGGCTCCTACAATGAGCAGTTCTTC	CASSPQTSGSYNEQFF
.	TRBV7-9	.	TRBJ1-1	TGTGCCAGCAGCTTTGACAGGCCTGAAGCTTTCTTT	CASSFDRPEAFF
TRBD1	TRBV7-9	.	TRBJ2-7	TGTGCCAGCAGCTTACTGACAGGGAGAGGGTCCTACGAGCAGTACTTC	CASSLLTGRGSYEQYF
.	TRBV21-1	.	TRBJ2-7	TGTGCCAGCACCCGATGGGAGGGAACTTTGGTATTTGTTTGGTACGAGCAGTACTTC	CASTRWEGTLVFVWYEQYF
TRBD2	TRBV6-1	.	TRBJ2-1	TGTGCCAGCAGTGAAGCTAGCGGGGGGACTAATGAGCAGTTCTTC	CASSEASGGTNEQFF
TRBD2	TRBV25-1	once	TRBJ2-1	TGTGCCAGCAGTGCCCGACTAGCGGGGGGCGGGGAGTTCTTC	CASSARLAGGGEFF
.	TRBV5-4	.	TRBJ1-1	TGTGCCAGCAGATTTAGAGAGCAGAACACTGAAGCTTTCTTT	CASRFREQNTEAFF
.	TRBV6-6	.	TRBJ2-2	TGTGCCAGCATACTAGTTGGCGGGGAGCTGTTTTTT	CASILVGGELFF
TRBD1	TRBV7-6	.	TRBJ1-3	TGTGCCAGCAGCTTAACAGGGGCCCCCTCTGGAAACACCATATATTTT	CASSLTGAPSGNTIYF
TRBD1	TRBV9	.	TRBJ2-7	TGTGCCAGCAGCGTAGAAGGGACAGGGGACTTCGAGCAGTACTTC	CASSVEGTGDFEQYF
TRBD1	TRBV4-2	.	TRBJ2-7	TGTGCCAGCAGCCCCGGGACAGCAGAGTACGAGCAGTACTTC	CASSPGTAEYEQYF
.	TRBV7-3	.	TRBJ2-1	TGTGCCAGCAGCTCCCAGGACTCCTACAATGAGCAGTTCTTC	CASSSQDSYNEQFF
.	TRBV11-2	.	TRBJ1-1	TGTGCCAGCAGCTTAGATTTGAGTTATAGCGCTGAAGCTTTCTTT	CASSLDLSYSAEAFF
TRBD2	TRBV2	.	TRBJ2-3	TGTGCCAGCAGTGCTACAGCGGGGGCCTGGAGGACGCAGTATTTT	CASSATAGAWRTQYF
TRBD1	TRBV9	.	TRBJ1-1	TGTGCCAGCAGCGTAGTAACAGGGGTTGAAGCTTTCTTT	CASSVVTGVEAFF
.	TRBV2	once	TRBJ1-6	TGTGCCAGCAGTGAAGCCCCGGGACAATATAATTCACCCCTCCACTTT	CASSEAPGQYNSPLHF
.	TRBV27	.	TRBJ2-5	TGTGCCAGCACCGATCACGGGGAGACCCAGTACTTC	CASTDHGETQYF
TRBD1	TRBV19	.	TRBJ1-1	TGTGCCAGTAGTCCTACACGACAGGGCATCCCGAACACTGAAGCTTTCTTT	CASSPTRQGIPNTEAFF
.	TRBV7-2	.	TRBJ1-1	TGTGCCAGCACCCTAGGCCCATACGCGAACACTGAAGCTTTCTTT	CASTLGPYANTEAFF
.	TRBV15	once	TRBJ1-1	TGTGCCACCAGCAGAGACCCACAGGGATCAACTGAAGCTTTCTTT	CATSRDPQGSTEAFF
TRBD1	TRBV7-9	.	TRBJ2-7	TGTGCCAGCAGCCATCGGGACAGCTACGAGCAGTACTTC	CASSHRDSYEQYF
.	TRBV9	.	TRBJ2-3	TGTGCCAGCAGCGTAGATCAAGATACGCAGTATTTT	CASSVDQDTQYF
TRBD2	TRBV2	.	TRBJ2-5	TGTGCCAGCGAGAAAAGCGGGAACCTCGGAGAGACCCAGTACTTC	CASEKSGNLGETQYF
.	TRBV11-3	.	TRBJ2-2	TGTGCCAGCAGCATTAGTGGGTCGGGGGATACGAACACCGGGGAGCTGTTTTTT	CASSISGSGDTNTGELFF
TRBD2	TRBV5-4	.	TRBJ2-3	TGTGCCAGCAGCTTGTCAAGCGGGGGGGCAACAGATACGCAGTATTTT	CASSLSSGGATDTQYF
.	TRBV7-9	.	TRBJ1-2	TGTGCCAGCAGCTTAGGAGAGCGGGAAGAAGGCTATGGCTACACCTTC	CASSLGEREEGYGYTF
TRBD1	TRBV10-2	.	TRBJ1-1	TGCGCCAGCAGTCTCGCAGGGGGCCGGAACACTGAAGCTTTCTTT	CASSLAGGRNTEAFF
.	TRBV23-1	.	TRBJ1-1	TGCGCCAGCAGTCCCTCTCCATGGCAGGAAGCTGAAGCTTTCTTT	CASSPSPWQEAEAFF
.	TRBV28	.	TRBJ2-1	TGTGCCAGCAGTTTTTACCCTGTTCGGGGGGACATATACAATGAGCAGTTCTTC	CASSFYPVRGDIYNEQFF
TRBD2	TRBV10-2	.	TRBJ2-3	TGCGCCAGTACCAATTACCCTATCGGTACTAGCGCCTTGACAGATACGCAGTATTTT	CASTNYPIGTSALTDTQYF
.	TRBV4-3	once	TRBJ1-5	TGCGCCAGCAGCCAAGATCCCGGGCAGGGTAATCAGCCCCAGCATTTT	CASSQDPGQGNQPQHF
TRBD1	TRBV5-6	.	TRBJ2-7	TGTGCCAGCAGCTGGGACAGGACCCACGAGCAGTACTTC	CASSWDRTHEQYF